The 19 T cell receptor beta chains below all came from one sample that was sequenced in a study of blood T cell repertoires in COVID-19. Measured with immunoSEQ multiplex PCR; TCRdb has only the in-frame clones, and not every one. The sample has a few hundred thousand clones; 80% to 90% are singletons. The sequencing sample was made of PBMCs or T cells enriched from blood (not recorded which). The receptors were sampled from a woman aged 40 to 55 with acute COVID-19.

The chain is built from TRBV2 and TRBJ2-3; D is possibly TRBD2 (5 bases). The CDR3 covers 17 residues. CDR1 SNHLY and CDR2 FYNNEI come from the germline V gene. V was trimmed by 0 bases and J by 2 bases, leaving 15 bases between them. CDR3 sequence reads: CASSEASDFTPTDTQYF. CDR3 in DNA: TGTGCCAGCAGTGAAGCTTCGGACTTCACCCCCACAGATACGCAGTATTTT.

This chain connects TRBV25-1 to TRBJ2-2; possible D gene TRBD2, 5 bases. CDR1 and CDR2 (germline): MGHDK, SYGVNS. The germline V and J ends were trimmed by 2 bases and 6 bases, with 10 bases remaining between them. The CDR3 has 14 amino acids. The CDR3: CASSETLAAGELFF. In DNA, the CDR3 is TGTGCCAGCAGTGAAACGCTAGCCGCCGGGGAGCTGTTTTTT.

The chain has TRBV2 and TRBJ2-2; 7 bases line up with TRBD2. Germline assignment: CDR1 SNHLY and CDR2 FYNNEI. There are 14 residues in the CDR3. The V and J ends lost 8 bases and 2 bases, in that order; junction bases with no gene match: 5. Written as DNA, the CDR3 is TGTGCCAGCCGCGGGAGAATCAACACCGGGGAGCTGTTTTTT. Translated, it gives CASRGRINTGELFF.

The chain combines TRBV3-1 (or the pseudogene TRBV3-2) with TRBJ1-5; the match to TRBD1 covers 8 bases. Germline V gene lookup returns CDR1 LGHDT and CDR2 YNNKEL (reference sequence). The CDR3 runs to 14 residues. With V trimmed by 6 bases and J by 7 bases, 8 bases remained unmatched. CDR3 region: CASSFTGGGQPQHF. For the CDR3, the DNA is TGTGCCAGCAGTTTCACAGGGGGAGGGCAGCCCCAGCATTTT.

The chain couples TRBV2 to TRBJ2-3, with 7 positions matching TRBD1. The germline V gene has CDR1 SNHLY and CDR2 FYNNEI. The V gene end was trimmed by 6 bases and the J gene end by 2 bases; junction bases not matched to a gene: 5. This CDR3 region has 14 residues. The CDR3 here is CASSSGQNTDTQYF. Here the CDR3 DNA reads TGTGCCAGCAGCTCGGGACAGAACACAGATACGCAGTATTTT. The full variable domain, in which reference TRBV2 and TRBJ2-3 provide the parts outside the CDR3, is EPEVTQTPSHQVTQMGQEVILRCVPISNHLYFYWYRQILGQKVEFLVSFYNNEISEKSEIFDDQFSVERPDGSNFTLKIRSTKLEDSAMYFCASSSGQNTDTQYFGPGTRLTVL.

This chain joins TRBV7-2 and TRBJ2-5, with TRBD2 as a possible D gene (5 bases). V was clipped by 5 bases and J by 5 bases, with 21 bases between them. Germline CDR1 is SGHTA and CDR2 is FQGNSA. CDR3 length: 16 residues. For the CDR3, the DNA is TGTGCCAGCAGCCAGTTTCTTCTAGCTACCAAGGAGACCCAGTACTTC. This gives the protein CASSQFLLATKETQYF.

This clone was recorded once. The chain has TRBV28 and TRBJ1-3, with 8 positions matching TRBD1. CDR3 length: 16 amino acids. The V and J ends lost 2 bases and 0 bases, in that order; junction bases with no gene match: 3. Germline V gives CDR1 MDHEN, CDR2 SYDVKM. CDR3 nucleotide sequence: TGTGCCAGCAGTTTAGCAGGGGGCTACTCTGGAAACACCATATATTTT. It translates to CASSLAGGYSGNTIYF.

The genes are TRBV19 and TRBJ1-2, with D tentatively TRBD1 (5 bases). Germline CDR1 is LNHDA and CDR2 is SQIVND (reference sequence). V lost 5 bases, J lost 8 bases, and 27 bases lay in between. The CDR3 extends over 17 amino acids. The CDR3 here is CASSQRLLSRVTLGYTF. CDR3 DNA sequence: TGTGCCAGTAGTCAACGCCTTCTTTCCAGGGTAACCCTCGGCTACACCTTC.

The V call is TRBV5-1, the J call TRBJ2-1; possible D gene TRBD1, 5 bases. V was pared by 3 bases and J by 10 bases, with 14 bases between. The CDR3 is made up of 13 amino acids. Per germline, CDR1 SGHRS and CDR2 YFSETQ. The CDR3 loop reads CASSSQDKGEQFF. CDR3 coding DNA: TGCGCCAGCAGCTCCCAAGATAAGGGGGAGCAGTTCTTC.

This clone appeared a few times. The chain joins TRBV4-1 to TRBJ1-1; TRBD1 matches 7 bases. Germline V gene sequence: CDR1 MGHRA, CDR2 YSYEKL. The junction had 10 bases not matched to a gene; V was cut back by 5 bases and J by 1 base. The CDR3 length is 16 residues. The CDR3 bases are TGCGCCAGCAGCTCACCTACAGGGGCCGGGAACACTGAAGCTTTCTTT. Its protein is CASSSPTGAGNTEAFF.

V and J are TRBV27 and TRBJ1-6, with TRBD1 matching over 9 bases. In germline, CDR1 is MNHEY, CDR2 SMNVEV (reference sequence). CDR3 size: 15 residues. The V and J ends lost 6 bases and 6 bases, in that order; junction bases with no gene match: 6. DNA for the CDR3: TGTGCCAGCAGAACCGGGGGACAGGGTAATTCACCCCTCCACTTT. It is translated as CASRTGGQGNSPLHF.

A word on this clone: The sample contains more than one DNA sequence encoding this CDR3. The chain couples TRBV7-9 to TRBJ1-2, with 7 nucleotides matching TRBD1. Germline CDR1 reads SEHNR; CDR2 reads FQNEAQ (reference sequence). CDR3 length equals 14 residues. Unmatched junction bases numbered 1, after V lost 0 bases and J lost 3 bases. CDR3 in amino acids: CASSLAQGDYGYTF. CDR3 sequence (DNA): TGTGCCAGCAGCTTAGCGCAGGGGGACTATGGCTACACCTTC.

V usage is TRBV2 and J usage is TRBJ2-1; D remains ambiguous. The germline gives CDR1 SNHLY, CDR2 FYNNEI. The CDR3 contains 14 residues. V dropped 5 bases and J dropped 0 bases, with 8 bases sitting between them. The CDR3 region is CASSPLSSYNEQFF. CDR3 bases: TGTGCCAGCAGTCCTCTCAGCTCCTACAATGAGCAGTTCTTC.

The J gene is TRBJ2-1, the V gene TRBV20-1; the match to TRBD2 covers 9 bases. With V trimmed by 3 bases and J by 12 bases, 12 bases remained unmatched. This CDR3 contains 14 residues. Germline CDR1 DFQATT, CDR2 SNEGSKA (reference sequence). The CDR3 protein is CSASHSSGVSGQFF. The CDR3 DNA reads as TGCAGTGCTAGTCATTCTAGCGGGGTTAGTGGGCAGTTCTTC.

The V and J genes are TRBV6-5 and TRBJ2-7, with 7 bases that match TRBD2. The V segment lost 5 bases and the J segment 3 bases; nucleotides outside the gene matches: 7. This CDR3 comprises 14 residues. The germline gives CDR1 MNHEY, CDR2 SVGAGI. DNA of the CDR3: TGTGCCAGCAGTCGACAACGGGGGGTCTACGAGCAGTACTTC. This translates into CASSRQRGVYEQYF.

This sequence joins TRBV6-2 or TRBV6-3 and TRBJ2-7; possible D gene TRBD2, 7 bases. The CDR3 consists of 19 residues. Germline CDR1 MNHEY, CDR2 SVGEGT. Trimming cost V 0 bases and J 2 bases, with 23 bases left between them. CDR3 loop: CASSYSTFAGADGTYEQYF. The CDR3 DNA reads TGTGCCAGCAGTTACTCGACTTTTGCGGGGGCGGACGGGACCTACGAGCAGTACTTC.

The chain joins TRBV2 to TRBJ2-1; TRBD1 agrees at 7 bases. The CDR3 covers 15 residues. The V gene's germline CDR1 is SNHLY and CDR2 FYNNEI. Trimming at V came to 2 bases and at J to 4 bases, leaving 5 bases not matched to a gene. CDR3 sequence: CASSEWQGEYNEQFF. The CDR3 DNA is TGTGCCAGCAGTGAATGGCAGGGGGAATACAATGAGCAGTTCTTC.

This chain uses TRBV6-1 with TRBJ2-5, with D possibly being TRBD1 (6 bases). V lost 4 bases, J lost 2 bases, and 11 bases lay in between. CDR1 and CDR2 (germline): MNHNS, SASEGT. CDR3 size: 14 residues. CDR3 protein: CASSARGQQETQYF. The CDR3 nucleotides are TGTGCCAGCAGTGCCAGGGGACAACAAGAGACCCAGTACTTC.

This clone turned up a few times. As DNA, the CDR3 is TGTGCCAGCAGCCAAGGCAGACAGGGGGTCGGGGAGCTGTTTTTT. This encodes CASSQGRQGVGELFF. V and J are TRBV4-2 and TRBJ2-2; 9 positions agree with TRBD1. V lost 1 base, J lost 7 bases, and 4 bases stayed unmatched. Germline-derived CDR1 and CDR2 are LGHNA and YNFKEQ. CDR3 length: 15 residues.